Reported below is one TCR beta chain. The sample belongs to a study of siplizumab effects on memory and regulatory T cells. Profiled with immunoSEQ multiplex PCR; TCRdb holds only in-frame clones, not every one. The data contain some 63,000 clones, approximately 96% of them seen just once; the ten biggest clones take up about 0.1%. V trimming: 4 bases; J trimming: 4 bases; junction bases outside the gene matches: 5. The germline gives CDR1 SGHAT, CDR2 FQNNGV. The CDR3 extends over 14 amino acids. The rearrangement joins TRBV11-2 to TRBJ2-7; TRBD1 agrees at 9 bases. Sequenced sample: naive CD8+ T cells sorted from blood. This receptor was obtained from a human donor in good health. Here the CDR3 reads CASSSQGAGYEQYF. DNA of the CDR3: TGTGCCAGCAGCTCACAGGGGGCTGGTTACGAGCAGTACTTC.